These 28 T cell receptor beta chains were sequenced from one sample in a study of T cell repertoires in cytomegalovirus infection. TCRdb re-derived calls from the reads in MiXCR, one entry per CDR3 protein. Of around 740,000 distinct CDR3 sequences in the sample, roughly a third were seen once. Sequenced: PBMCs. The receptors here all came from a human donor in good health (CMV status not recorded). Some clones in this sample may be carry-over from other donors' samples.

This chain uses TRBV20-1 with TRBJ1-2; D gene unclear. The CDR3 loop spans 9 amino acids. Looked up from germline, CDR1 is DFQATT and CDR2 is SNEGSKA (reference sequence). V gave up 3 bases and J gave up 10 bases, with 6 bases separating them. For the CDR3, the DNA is TGCAGTGCTAGGGAATCCTACACCTTC. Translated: CSARESYTF.

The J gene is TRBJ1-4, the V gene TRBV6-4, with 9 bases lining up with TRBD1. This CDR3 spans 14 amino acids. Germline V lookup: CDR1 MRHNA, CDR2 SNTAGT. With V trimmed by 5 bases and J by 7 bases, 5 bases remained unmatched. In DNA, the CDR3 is TGTGCCAGCAGTCCCGACAGGGGGGTTGAAAAACTGTTTTTT. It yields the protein CASSPDRGVEKLFF.

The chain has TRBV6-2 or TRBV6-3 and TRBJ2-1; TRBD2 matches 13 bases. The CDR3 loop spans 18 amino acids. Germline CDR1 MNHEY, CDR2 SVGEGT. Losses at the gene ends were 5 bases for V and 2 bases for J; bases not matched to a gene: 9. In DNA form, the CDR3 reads TGTGCCAGCAGTAGGGGGACTAGCGGGGTGCCCCCCTACAATGAGCAGTTCTTC. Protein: CASSRGTSGVPPYNEQFF.

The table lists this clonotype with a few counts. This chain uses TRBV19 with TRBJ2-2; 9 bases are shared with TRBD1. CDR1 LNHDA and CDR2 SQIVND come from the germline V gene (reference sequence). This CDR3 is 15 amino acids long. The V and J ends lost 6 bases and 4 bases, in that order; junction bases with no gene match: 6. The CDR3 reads CASRHRGLGTGELFF. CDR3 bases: TGTGCCAGTAGGCACAGGGGGCTCGGCACCGGGGAGCTGTTTTTT. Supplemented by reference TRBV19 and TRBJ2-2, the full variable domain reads DGGITQSPKYLFRKEGQNVTLSCEQNLNHDAMYWYRQDPGQGLRLIYYSQIVNDFQKGDIAEGYSVSREKKESFPLTVTSAQKNPTAFYLCASRHRGLGTGELFFGEGSRLTVL.

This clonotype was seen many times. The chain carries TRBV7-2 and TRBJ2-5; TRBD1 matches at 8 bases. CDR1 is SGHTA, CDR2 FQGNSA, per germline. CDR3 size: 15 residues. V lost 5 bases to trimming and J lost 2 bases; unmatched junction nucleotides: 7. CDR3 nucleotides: TGTGCCAGCAGCCTTACCCGGGACAGGCAAGAGACCCAGTACTTC. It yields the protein CASSLTRDRQETQYF.

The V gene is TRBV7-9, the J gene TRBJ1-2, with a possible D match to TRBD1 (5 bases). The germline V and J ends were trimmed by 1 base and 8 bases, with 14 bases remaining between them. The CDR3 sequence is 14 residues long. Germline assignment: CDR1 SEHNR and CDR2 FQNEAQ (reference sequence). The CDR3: CASSLEEVGEGYTF. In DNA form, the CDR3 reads TGTGCCAGCAGCTTAGAGGAAGTGGGGGAAGGCTACACCTTC.

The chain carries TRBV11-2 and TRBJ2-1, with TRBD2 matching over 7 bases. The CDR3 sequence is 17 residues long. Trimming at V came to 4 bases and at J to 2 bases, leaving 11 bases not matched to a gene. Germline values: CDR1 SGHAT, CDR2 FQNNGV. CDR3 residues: CASSWGGLEGTYNEQFF. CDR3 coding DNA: TGTGCCAGCAGCTGGGGAGGGTTGGAGGGAACCTACAATGAGCAGTTCTTC.

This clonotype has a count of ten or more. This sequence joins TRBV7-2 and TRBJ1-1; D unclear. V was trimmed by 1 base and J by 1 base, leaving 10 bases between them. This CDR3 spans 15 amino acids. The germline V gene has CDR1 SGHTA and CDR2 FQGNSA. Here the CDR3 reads CASSLGGSRNTEAFF. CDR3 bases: TGTGCCAGCAGCTTAGGAGGCTCCCGGAACACTGAAGCTTTCTTT.

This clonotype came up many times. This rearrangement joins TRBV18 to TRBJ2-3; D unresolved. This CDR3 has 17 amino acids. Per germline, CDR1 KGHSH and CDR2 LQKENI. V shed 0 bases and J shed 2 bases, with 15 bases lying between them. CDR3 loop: CASSPPRRGQTTDTQYF. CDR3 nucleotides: TGTGCCAGCTCACCACCGAGGCGAGGCCAGACCACAGATACGCAGTATTTT.

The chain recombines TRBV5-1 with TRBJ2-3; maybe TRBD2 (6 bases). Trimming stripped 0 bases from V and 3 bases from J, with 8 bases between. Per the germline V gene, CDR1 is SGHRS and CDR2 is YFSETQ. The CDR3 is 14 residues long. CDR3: CASSLDGRTDTQYF. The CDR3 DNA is TGCGCCAGCAGCTTGGACGGGAGAACAGATACGCAGTATTTT.

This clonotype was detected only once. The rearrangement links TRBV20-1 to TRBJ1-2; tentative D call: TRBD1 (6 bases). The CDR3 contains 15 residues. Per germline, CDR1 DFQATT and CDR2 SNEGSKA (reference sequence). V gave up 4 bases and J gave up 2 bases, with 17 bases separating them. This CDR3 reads CSANLRDTLNYGYTF. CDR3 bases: TGCAGTGCTAATCTCCGGGACACCTTGAACTATGGCTACACCTTC.

Here the CDR3 DNA reads TGTGCCAGCAGCTGGGGACTAGCGGGAGGGCCGGATGAGCAGTTCTTC. This gives the protein CASSWGLAGGPDEQFF. The V gene is TRBV11-3, the J gene TRBJ2-1; TRBD2 matches at 16 bases. V dropped 4 bases and J dropped 8; count of bases not matched to a gene: 5. Germline V lookup: CDR1 SGHNT, CDR2 YENEEA. The CDR3 contains 16 residues.

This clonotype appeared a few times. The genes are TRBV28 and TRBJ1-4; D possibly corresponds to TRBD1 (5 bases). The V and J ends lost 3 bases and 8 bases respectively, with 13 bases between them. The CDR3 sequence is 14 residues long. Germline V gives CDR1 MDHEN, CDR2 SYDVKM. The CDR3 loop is CASSLGQGVEKLFF. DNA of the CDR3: TGTGCCAGCAGTTTGGGGCAGGGAGTCGAAAAACTGTTTTTT.

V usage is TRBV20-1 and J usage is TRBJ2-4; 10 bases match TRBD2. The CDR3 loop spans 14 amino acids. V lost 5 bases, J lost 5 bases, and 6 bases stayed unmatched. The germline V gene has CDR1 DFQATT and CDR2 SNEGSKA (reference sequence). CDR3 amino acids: CSAGGGLAENIQYF. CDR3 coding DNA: TGCAGTGCTGGAGGCGGACTAGCGGAAAACATTCAGTACTTC.

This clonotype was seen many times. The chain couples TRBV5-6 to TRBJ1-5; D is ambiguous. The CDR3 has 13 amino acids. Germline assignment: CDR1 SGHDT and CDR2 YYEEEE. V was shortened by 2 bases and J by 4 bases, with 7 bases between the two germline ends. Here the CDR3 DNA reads TGTGCCAGCAGCTTAGGTACAAATCAGCCCCAGCATTTT. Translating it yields CASSLGTNQPQHF. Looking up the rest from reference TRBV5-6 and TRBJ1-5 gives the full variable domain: DAGVTQSPTHLIKTRGQQVTLRCSPKSGHDTVSWYQQALGQGPQFIFQYYEEEERQRGNFPDRFSGHQFPNYSSELNVNALLLGDSALYLCASSLGTNQPQHFGDGTRLSIL.

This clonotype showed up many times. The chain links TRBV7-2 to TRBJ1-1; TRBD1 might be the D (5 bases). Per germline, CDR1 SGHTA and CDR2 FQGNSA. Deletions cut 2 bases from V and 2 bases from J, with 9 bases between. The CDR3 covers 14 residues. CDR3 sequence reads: CASSLYQGNTEAFF. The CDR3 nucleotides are TGTGCCAGCAGCTTATACCAGGGCAACACTGAAGCTTTCTTT.

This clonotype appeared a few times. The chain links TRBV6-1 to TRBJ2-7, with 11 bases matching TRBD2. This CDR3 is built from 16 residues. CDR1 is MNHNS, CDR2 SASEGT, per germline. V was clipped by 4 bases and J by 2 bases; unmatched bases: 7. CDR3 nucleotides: TGTGCCAGCAGTGCACTGACTAGCGGGGCCGCCTACGAGCAGTACTTC. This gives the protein CASSALTSGAAYEQYF.

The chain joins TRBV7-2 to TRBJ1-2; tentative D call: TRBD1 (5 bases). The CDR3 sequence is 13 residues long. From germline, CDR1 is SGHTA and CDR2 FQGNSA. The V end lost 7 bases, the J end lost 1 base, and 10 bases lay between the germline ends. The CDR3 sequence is CASTPTVNYGYTF. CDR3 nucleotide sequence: TGTGCCAGCACCCCGACAGTTAACTATGGCTACACCTTC. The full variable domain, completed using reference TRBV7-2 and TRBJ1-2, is GAGVSQSPSNKVTEKGKDVELRCDPISGHTALYWYRQSLGQGLEFLIYFQGNSAPDKSGLPSDRFSAERTGGSVSTLTIQRTQQEDSAVYLCASTPTVNYGYTFGSGTRLTVV.

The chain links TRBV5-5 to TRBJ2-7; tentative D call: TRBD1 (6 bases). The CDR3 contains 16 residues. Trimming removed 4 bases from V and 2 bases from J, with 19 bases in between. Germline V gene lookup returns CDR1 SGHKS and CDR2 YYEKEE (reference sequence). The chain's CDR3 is CASSPPRGGGTYEQYF. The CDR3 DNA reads TGTGCCAGCAGCCCCCCCAGGGGTGGGGGAACCTACGAGCAGTACTTC.

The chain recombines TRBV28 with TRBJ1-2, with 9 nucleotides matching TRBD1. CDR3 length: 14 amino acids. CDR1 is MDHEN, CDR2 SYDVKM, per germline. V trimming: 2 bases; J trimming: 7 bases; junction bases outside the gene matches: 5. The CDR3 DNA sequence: TGTGCCAGCAGTTTACAGGACAGGGGTCGTGGCTACACCTTC. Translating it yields CASSLQDRGRGYTF.

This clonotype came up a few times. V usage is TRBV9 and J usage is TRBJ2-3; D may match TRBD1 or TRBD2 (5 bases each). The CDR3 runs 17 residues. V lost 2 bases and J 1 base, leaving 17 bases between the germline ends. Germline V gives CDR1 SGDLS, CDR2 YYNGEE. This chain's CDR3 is CASSVGDGPRGTDTQYF. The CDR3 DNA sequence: TGTGCCAGCAGCGTCGGGGACGGGCCTCGGGGCACAGATACGCAGTATTTT.

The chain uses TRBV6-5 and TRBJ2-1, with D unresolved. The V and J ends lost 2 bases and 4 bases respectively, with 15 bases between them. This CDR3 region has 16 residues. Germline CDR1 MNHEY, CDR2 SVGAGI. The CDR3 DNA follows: TGTGCCAGCAGTTACGACGAGAACCTTTTTTACAATGAGCAGTTCTTC. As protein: CASSYDENLFYNEQFF.

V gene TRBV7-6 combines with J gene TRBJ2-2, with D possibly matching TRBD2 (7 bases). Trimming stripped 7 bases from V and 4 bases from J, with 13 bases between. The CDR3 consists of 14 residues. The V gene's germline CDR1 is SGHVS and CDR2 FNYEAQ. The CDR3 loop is CASNQGTTTGELFF. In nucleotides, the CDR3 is TGTGCCAGCAACCAGGGGACTACCACCGGGGAGCTGTTTTTT.

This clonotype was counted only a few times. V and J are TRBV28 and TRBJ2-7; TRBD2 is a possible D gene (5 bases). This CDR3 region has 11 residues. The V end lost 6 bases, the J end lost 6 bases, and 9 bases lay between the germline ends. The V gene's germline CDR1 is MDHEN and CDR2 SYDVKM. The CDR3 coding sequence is TGTGCCAGCAGACGAGAGGGCGAGCAGTACTTC. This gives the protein CASRREGEQYF.

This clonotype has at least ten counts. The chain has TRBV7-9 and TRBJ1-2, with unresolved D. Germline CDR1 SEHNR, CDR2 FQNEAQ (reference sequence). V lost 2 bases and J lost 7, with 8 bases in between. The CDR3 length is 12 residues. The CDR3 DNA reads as TGTGCCAGCAGCTTAAGTAAAAGTGGCTACACCTTC. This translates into CASSLSKSGYTF. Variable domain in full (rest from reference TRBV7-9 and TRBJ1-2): DTGVSQNPRHKITKRGQNVTFRCDPISEHNRLYWYRQTLGQGPEFLTYFQNEAQLEKSRLLSDRFSAERPKGSFSTLEIQRTEQGDSAMYLCASSLSKSGYTFGSGTRLTVV.

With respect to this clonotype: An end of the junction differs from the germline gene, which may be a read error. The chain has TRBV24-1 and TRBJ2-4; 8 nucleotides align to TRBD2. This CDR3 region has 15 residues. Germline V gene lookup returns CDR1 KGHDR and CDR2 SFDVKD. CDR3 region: CATSTSGLAKNTQYF. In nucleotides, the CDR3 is TGTGCCACCAGTACTAGCGGATTAGCCAAAAACACTCAGTACTTC.

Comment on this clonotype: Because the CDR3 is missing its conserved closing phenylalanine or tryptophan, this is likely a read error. CDR3 residues: CSVTEDKTGGDEQFL. Here the CDR3 DNA reads TGCAGCGTAACTGAGGACAAAACCGGAGGAGATGAGCAGTTCCTC. The chain recombines TRBV20-1 with TRBJ2-1; D assignment may be TRBD1 or TRBD2 (5 bases each). CDR1 is DFQATT, CDR2 SNEGSKA, per germline (reference sequence). The CDR3 contains 15 residues.

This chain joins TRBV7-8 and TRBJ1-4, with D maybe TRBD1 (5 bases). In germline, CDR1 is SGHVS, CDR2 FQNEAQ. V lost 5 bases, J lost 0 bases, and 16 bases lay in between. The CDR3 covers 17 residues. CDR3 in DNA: TGTGCCAGCAGCGACAGCCGGCAGCAGGCAACTAATGAAAAACTGTTTTTT. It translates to CASSDSRQQATNEKLFF.